The 24 T cell receptor beta chains below were found in one sample sequenced in a study of blood T cell repertoires in COVID-19. Here immunoSEQ multiplex PCR was the method, and the copy in TCRdb shows in-frame clones only, minus some. The sample consists of around 110,000 clones, roughly 86% of them appearing once. The sample taken for sequencing was peripheral blood. The receptors come from a man aged 40-50 years with acute or convalescent COVID-19.

The chain recombines TRBV29-1 with TRBJ1-2; tentatively, D is TRBD1 (5 bases). The CDR3 is 14 amino acids. CDR1 is SQVTM, CDR2 ANQGSEA, per germline. The V end lost 2 bases, the J end lost 2 bases, and 12 bases lay between the germline ends. CDR3 in amino acids: CSVESNSGNYGYTF. CDR3 coding DNA: TGCAGCGTTGAAAGCAATTCAGGGAACTATGGCTACACCTTC.

The CDR3 protein is CASSSKSGGLGGYTF. As DNA, the CDR3 is TGTGCCAGCAGCTCCAAATCAGGAGGGCTTGGAGGCTACACCTTC. This rearrangement joins TRBV5-4 to TRBJ1-2, with D unclear. The germline gives CDR1 SGHNT, CDR2 YYREEE (reference sequence). The V end lost 3 bases, the J end lost 8 bases, and 20 bases lay between the germline ends. This CDR3 contains 15 residues.

This rearrangement joins TRBV18 to TRBJ1-2, with TRBD1 matching 11 bases. Germline CDR1 is KGHSH and CDR2 is LQKENI. The CDR3 covers 15 residues. The V gene end was trimmed by 2 bases and the J gene end by 6 bases; junction bases not matched to a gene: 5. The CDR3 loop is CASSPIRDRGDGYTF. CDR3 sequence (DNA): TGTGCCAGCTCACCAATTCGGGACAGGGGGGATGGCTACACCTTC.

The V call is TRBV27, the J call TRBJ2-3; 8 bases map to TRBD1. This CDR3 region has 15 residues. Germline V gene data show CDR1 as MNHEY and CDR2 as SMNVEV (reference sequence). The V and J ends lost 4 bases and 7 bases, in that order; junction bases with no gene match: 10. CDR3 coding DNA: TGTGCCAGCAGTTCCCCGGGACAGGTTAGCTATACGCAGTATTTT. This sequence encodes CASSSPGQVSYTQYF.

This rearrangement joins TRBV2 to TRBJ1-2; 10 positions agree with TRBD1. Germline V gives CDR1 SNHLY, CDR2 FYNNEI. The V gene end was trimmed by 7 bases and the J gene end by 7 bases; junction bases not matched to a gene: 6. The CDR3 has 13 amino acids. The CDR3 DNA follows: TGTGCCAGCAAAGGACAGGGGGAGATTGGCTACACCTTC. Its protein product is CASKGQGEIGYTF.

The J gene is TRBJ1-1, the V gene TRBV9; no clear D. The V end lost 3 bases, the J end lost 1 base, and 10 bases lay between the germline ends. Germline V gives CDR1 SGDLS, CDR2 YYNGEE. The CDR3 loop spans 14 amino acids. CDR3 sequence (DNA): TGTGCCAGCAGCGAGCGGGCCCCGAACACTGAAGCTTTCTTT. Translating it yields CASSERAPNTEAFF.

The chain employs TRBV10-2 and TRBJ1-1; maybe TRBD1 (6 bases). Trimming took off 5 bases at V and 1 base at J, with 11 bases between the two ends. This CDR3 spans 14 amino acids. Germline V gene lookup returns CDR1 WSHSY and CDR2 SAAADI. DNA of the CDR3: TGCGCCAGCAGTCCAAGGACAGCGAACACTGAAGCTTTCTTT. This codes for CASSPRTANTEAFF.

The chain carries TRBV7-9 and TRBJ2-3, with D possibly being TRBD1 (5 bases). Trimming shortened V by 3 bases and J by 0 bases, and 7 bases separated the two germline ends. The V gene's germline CDR1 is SEHNR and CDR2 FQNEAQ (reference sequence). There are 14 residues in the CDR3. DNA for the CDR3: TGTGCCAGCAGCTTGACAGCTAGCACAGATACGCAGTATTTT. Translated, it gives CASSLTASTDTQYF.

This chain connects TRBV29-1 to TRBJ1-1, with D perhaps TRBD1 (5 bases). Germline CDR1 is SQVTM and CDR2 is ANQGSEA. The V end lost 4 bases, the J end lost 0 bases, and 15 bases lay between the germline ends. The CDR3 spans 15 residues. The CDR3 coding sequence is TGCAGCGTTGCCCCGCTGGGGCAAATGAACACTGAAGCTTTCTTT. Residues: CSVAPLGQMNTEAFF.

The chain recombines TRBV2 with TRBJ2-1, with D tentatively TRBD1 (6 bases). The germline V gene has CDR1 SNHLY and CDR2 FYNNEI. The CDR3 totals 15 residues. V was shortened by 2 bases and J by 1 base, with 9 bases between the two germline ends. Here the CDR3 reads CASSELRGSYNEQFF. The CDR3 DNA is TGTGCCAGCAGTGAATTAAGGGGGTCCTACAATGAGCAGTTCTTC.

This rearrangement joins TRBV3-1 (or the pseudogene TRBV3-2) to TRBJ2-5; no firm D call. Trimming removed 3 bases at V and 4 bases at J, with 3 bases between. Germline V gene sequence: CDR1 LGHDT, CDR2 YNNKEL (reference sequence). The CDR3 runs 11 residues. This CDR3 reads CASSHSETQYF. DNA for the CDR3: TGTGCCAGCAGCCACTCAGAGACCCAGTACTTC.

The chain couples TRBV9 to TRBJ2-3; a weak D match, TRBD1 (6 bases). The CDR3 extends over 16 amino acids. V was cut by 0 bases and J by 1 base, with 12 bases left in between. CDR1 and CDR2 (germline): SGDLS, YYNGEE. The CDR3: CASSVEQGRGTDTQYF. CDR3 in DNA: TGTGCCAGCAGCGTAGAACAGGGAAGGGGCACAGATACGCAGTATTTT.

V is TRBV5-4 and J is TRBJ1-5; TRBD1 matches at 7 bases. The junction had 1 base not matched to a gene; V was cut back by 2 bases and J by 2 bases. The CDR3 has 14 residues. Germline CDR1 reads SGHNT; CDR2 reads YYREEE (reference sequence). The CDR3 nucleotides are TGTGCCAGCAGCTTAGACAGGGGCAATCAGCCCCAGCATTTT. Translated: CASSLDRGNQPQHF.

The V call is TRBV6-5, the J call TRBJ2-1; TRBD2 agrees at 9 bases. The CDR3 consists of 14 residues. Trimming at V came to 8 bases and at J to 8 bases, leaving 10 bases not matched to a gene. The germline CDR1 and CDR2 sequences are MNHEY and SVGAGI. The CDR3 DNA follows: TGTGCCAGCTCCTGGAGCGGGAGGACTTATGAGCAGTTCTTC. Its translation is CASSWSGRTYEQFF.

The chain combines TRBV4-3 with TRBJ2-6; D is uncertain. Trimming shortened V by 0 bases and J by 1 base, and 10 bases separated the two germline ends. CDR3 length: 17 amino acids. Germline loops: CDR1 LGHNA, CDR2 YSLEER. DNA for the CDR3: TGCGCCAGCAGCCAAGATGGAGTCGTTTCTGGGGCCAACGTCCTGACTTTC. Its translation is CASSQDGVVSGANVLTF.

V usage is TRBV30 and J usage is TRBJ2-5, with TRBD2 as a possible D gene (6 bases). The CDR3 is made up of 12 amino acids. CDR1 GTSNPN and CDR2 SVGIG come from the germline V gene (reference sequence). V was trimmed by 4 bases and J by 5 bases, leaving 11 bases between them. CDR3 bases: TGTGCCTGGAACGGTGCGGGGGAGACCCAGTACTTC. This translates into CAWNGAGETQYF.

This clone was seen a few times. V is TRBV11-2 and J is TRBJ1-5; D gene unclear. V shed 4 bases and J shed 10 bases, with 14 bases lying between them. The CDR3 length is 13 residues. Germline V lookup: CDR1 SGHAT, CDR2 FQNNGV. CDR3 DNA: TGTGCCAGCAGCTCTGGAGGTTTCGGTCCCCAGCATTTT. Encoded protein: CASSSGGFGPQHF.

The V call is TRBV7-9, the J call TRBJ1-2; 12 bases match TRBD1. This CDR3 comprises 17 residues. Trimming took 3 bases from V and 4 from J; bases not matched to a gene: 9. Germline V gene data show CDR1 as SEHNR and CDR2 as FQNEAQ (reference sequence). CDR3 DNA sequence: TGTGCCAGCAGCTTGGCGAATCCGGGACAGGGGGCCTATGGCTACACCTTC. Translation gives CASSLANPGQGAYGYTF.

V gene TRBV7-2 combines with J gene TRBJ1-1; a possible D gene is TRBD1 (5 bases). CDR1 and CDR2 (germline): SGHTA, FQGNSA. Trimming removed 0 bases from V and 5 bases from J, with 13 bases in between. This CDR3 has 15 amino acids. The CDR3 loop reads CASSLALGGWTEAFF. The CDR3 DNA is TGTGCCAGCAGCTTAGCGCTGGGGGGATGGACTGAAGCTTTCTTT. Looking up the rest from reference TRBV7-2 and TRBJ1-1 gives the full variable domain: GAGVSQSPSNKVTEKGKDVELRCDPISGHTALYWYRQSLGQGLEFLIYFQGNSAPDKSGLPSDRFSAERTGGSVSTLTIQRTQQEDSAVYLCASSLALGGWTEAFFGQGTRLTVV.

The V gene is TRBV14, the J gene TRBJ2-7; no definite D call. This CDR3 region has 14 residues. The V and J ends lost 5 bases and 2 bases respectively, with 13 bases between them. Germline CDR1 reads SGHDN; CDR2 reads FVKESK. The CDR3 here is CASSEFRITYEQYF. The CDR3 bases are TGTGCCAGCAGCGAATTCAGGATTACCTACGAGCAGTACTTC.

V gene TRBV6-4 combines with J gene TRBJ1-1; 7 nucleotides agree with TRBD1. With V trimmed by 6 bases and J by 3 bases, 4 bases remained unmatched. The CDR3 is made up of 13 amino acids. Germline lookup yields CDR1 MRHNA and CDR2 SNTAGT. The CDR3 coding sequence is TGTGCCAGCAGGAGGGGGCTAGACACTGAAGCTTTCTTT. Its translation: CASRRGLDTEAFF.

This chain uses TRBV21-1 with TRBJ1-2; TRBD1 is taken as the D call from the table, unchecked against the DNA. TRBV21-1 is a pseudogene. This CDR3 is built from 18 residues. CDR3 amino acids: CASILGDNRDRSLYGYTF. The CDR3 DNA reads TGTGCCAGCATCCTCGGTGACAACCGGGACAGGTCGCTCTATGGCTACACCTTC.

The V call is TRBV6-5, the J call TRBJ2-1; 7 nucleotides agree with TRBD2. Trimming at V came to 7 bases and at J to 10 bases, leaving 13 bases not matched to a gene. This CDR3 comprises 14 residues. CDR1 MNHEY and CDR2 SVGAGI come from the germline V gene. CDR3 in amino acids: CASTRTLASGEQFF. In DNA, the CDR3 is TGTGCCAGCACCCGTACCTTGGCTAGCGGAGAGCAGTTCTTC.

This clone has only one observation. The chain combines TRBV30 with TRBJ2-1; D is perhaps TRBD2 (6 bases). The CDR3 spans 14 residues. V was cut by 7 bases and J by 1 base, with 14 bases left in between. Germline assignment: CDR1 GTSNPN and CDR2 SVGIG (reference sequence). In nucleotides, the CDR3 is TGTGCCTTGAAAAGGACTACGTCCTACAATGAGCAGTTCTTC. It encodes CALKRTTSYNEQFF.